This passage covers 8 T cell receptor beta chains from one sample sequenced in a study of blood T cell repertoires in COVID-19. Data came from immunoSEQ multiplex PCR; TCRdb stores just in-frame clones and leaves some out. The data hold about 94,000 clones, with about 80% observed a single time. The specimen sequenced was peripheral blood. The source of these receptors is a woman aged 80 or over with acute or convalescent COVID-19.

V usage is TRBV18 and J usage is TRBJ2-5, with 9 bases that match TRBD2. The CDR3 sequence is 14 residues long. Germline V gene data show CDR1 as KGHSH and CDR2 as LQKENI. Trimming removed 4 bases from V and 1 base from J; junction bases left unmatched: 1. The CDR3 reads CASSRGGGQETQYF. The CDR3 DNA reads TGTGCCAGCTCACGCGGGGGGGGCCAAGAGACCCAGTACTTC.

In this sample, this clone turned up a few times. The chain uses TRBV19 and TRBJ2-4; 8 positions agree with TRBD2. This CDR3 has 17 amino acids. Germline CDR1 reads LNHDA; CDR2 reads SQIVND (reference sequence). V was pared by 2 bases and J by 1 base, with 7 bases of the junction left unmatched. CDR3 amino acids: CASSILSGGRAKNIQYF. As DNA, the CDR3 is TGTGCCAGTAGTATACTCAGCGGGGGTAGGGCCAAAAACATTCAGTACTTC.

V and J are TRBV5-6 and TRBJ1-3; perhaps TRBD1 as D (5 bases). Trimming pared 3 bases from V and 4 bases from J, leaving 20 bases between. This CDR3 has 17 amino acids. The germline gives CDR1 SGHDT, CDR2 YYEEEE. Here the CDR3 reads CASSSGGRGSLGNTIYF. The CDR3 DNA reads TGTGCCAGCAGCTCCGGGGGTCGGGGCTCGTTGGGAAACACCATATATTTT. Combining the CDR3 with reference TRBV5-6 and TRBJ1-3 gives the whole variable domain DAGVTQSPTHLIKTRGQQVTLRCSPKSGHDTVSWYQQALGQGPQFIFQYYEEEERQRGNFPDRFSGHQFPNYSSELNVNALLLGDSALYLCASSSGGRGSLGNTIYFGEGSWLTVV.

V usage is TRBV19 and J usage is TRBJ1-1, with 7 positions matching TRBD1. V shed 2 bases and J 3 bases; nucleotides not matched to a gene: 6. CDR1 is LNHDA, CDR2 SQIVND, per germline (reference sequence). This CDR3 spans 15 amino acids. This CDR3 reads CASSIYGQGDTEAFF. In nucleotides, the CDR3 is TGTGCCAGTAGTATATATGGCCAGGGGGACACTGAAGCTTTCTTT.

V gene TRBV7-9 combines with J gene TRBJ1-6; D gene uncertain. The germline V gene has CDR1 SEHNR and CDR2 FQNEAQ (reference sequence). The CDR3 sequence is 15 residues long. The ends were cut back, 5 bases at V and 5 bases at J, with 13 bases in the middle. The CDR3: CASSRYSGDNSPLHF. The CDR3 DNA follows: TGTGCCAGCAGCCGATACAGCGGGGATAATTCACCCCTCCACTTT.

This clone was seen a handful of times. The V call is TRBV14, the J call TRBJ2-1; TRBD2 agrees at 11 bases. This CDR3 is 16 amino acids long. J gave up 3 bases and V 4 bases, and 5 bases lay outside the gene matches. From germline, CDR1 is SGHDN and CDR2 FVKESK. The DNA of the CDR3 is TGTGCCAGCAGCCCGAGGGGACTAGCGGACTACAATGAGCAGTTCTTC. This sequence encodes CASSPRGLADYNEQFF.

The genes are TRBV20-1 and TRBJ1-3, with no clear D. Trimming took 3 bases from V and 0 from J, leaving 9 bases between them. This CDR3 is 14 amino acids long. Germline CDR1 DFQATT, CDR2 SNEGSKA (reference sequence). The CDR3: CSASGQVSGNTIYF. Written as DNA, the CDR3 is TGCAGTGCTAGTGGTCAGGTCTCTGGAAACACCATATATTTT.

This clone was found many times. V usage is TRBV7-9 and J usage is TRBJ1-2; no definite D call. This CDR3 comprises 13 residues. V dropped 1 base and J dropped 6 bases, with 9 bases sitting between them. CDR1 is SEHNR and CDR2 is FQNEAQ in the germline V gene (reference sequence). The CDR3 DNA reads as TGTGCCAGCAGCTTAGAGTGGGGAGATGGCTACACCTTC. This codes for CASSLEWGDGYTF.